This passage covers 32 T cell receptor beta chains from one sample sequenced in a study of cytomegalovirus exposure and HLA in healthy donors. The primer mix had 60 Vbeta and 13 Jbeta primers. Sequenced by immunoSEQ multiplex PCR; TCRdb stores in-frame clones only, minus some. The sample contains approximately 100,000 clones, roughly three quarters of which appear only once. The sample consisted of PBMCs. The source of these receptors is a woman between 40 and 55 years old in good health and CMV-seronegative.

The genes are TRBV7-6 and TRBJ2-7, with TRBD1 matching 8 bases. In germline, CDR1 is SGHVS, CDR2 FNYEAQ. The CDR3 consists of 13 residues. The V segment lost 3 bases and the J segment 7 bases; nucleotides outside the gene matches: 5. The CDR3 spells CASSLRWDREQYF. For the CDR3, the DNA is TGTGCCAGCAGCTTGCGCTGGGACAGGGAGCAGTACTTC.

The chain combines TRBV2 with TRBJ1-5; D is unclear. The CDR3 is 15 residues long. V was pared by 3 bases and J by 6 bases, with 15 bases between. Germline loops: CDR1 SNHLY, CDR2 FYNNEI. CDR3 sequence (DNA): TGTGCCAGCAGTGATGCGGGTCTTGTGTCTCAGCCCCAGCATTTT. It specifies CASSDAGLVSQPQHF. The full variable domain, with the rest looked up from reference TRBV2 and TRBJ1-5, is EPEVTQTPSHQVTQMGQEVILRCVPISNHLYFYWYRQILGQKVEFLVSFYNNEISEKSEIFDDQFSVERPDGSNFTLKIRSTKLEDSAMYFCASSDAGLVSQPQHFGDGTRLSIL.

The sample holds one count of this clone. The V call is TRBV4-1, the J call TRBJ1-3, with D perhaps matching TRBD1 (6 bases). Trimming removed 3 bases at V and 0 bases at J, with 9 bases between. In germline, CDR1 is MGHRA, CDR2 YSYEKL. The CDR3 runs to 15 residues. CDR3 sequence reads: CASSQDSSSGNTIYF. The DNA of the CDR3 is TGCGCCAGCAGCCAGGACAGTAGCTCTGGAAACACCATATATTTT.

The rearrangement joins TRBV19 to TRBJ1-2; no clear D. Germline loops: CDR1 LNHDA, CDR2 SQIVND (reference sequence). This CDR3 comprises 12 residues. Trimming stripped 7 bases from V and 4 bases from J, with 10 bases between. CDR3 coding DNA: TGTGCCAGTACCCCGGGATTCTATGGCTACACCTTC. Amino acid sequence: CASTPGFYGYTF.

V is TRBV27 and J is TRBJ1-2; D perhaps matches TRBD1 (5 bases). Germline V lookup: CDR1 MNHEY, CDR2 SMNVEV (reference sequence). V was pared by 4 bases and J by 0 bases, with 12 bases between. The CDR3 is 15 amino acids. The CDR3 reads CASSSSGGSNYGYTF. CDR3 sequence (DNA): TGTGCCAGCAGTTCATCCGGGGGGTCTAACTATGGCTACACCTTC.

This chain uses TRBV19 with TRBJ2-7; 9 positions agree with TRBD1. V lost 6 bases, J lost 5 bases, and 17 bases stayed unmatched. The CDR3 runs 17 residues. Germline CDR1 and CDR2: LNHDA and SQIVND (reference sequence). The CDR3 reads CASSLNRQGTGYDEQYF. The CDR3 nucleotides read TGTGCCAGTAGCTTAAACCGACAAGGGACAGGGTACGACGAGCAGTACTTC.

The V and J genes are TRBV13 and TRBJ1-3, with no clear D. V gave up 0 bases and J gave up 0 bases, with 6 bases separating them. There are 15 residues in the CDR3. CDR1 is PRHDT and CDR2 is FYEKMQ in the germline V gene (reference sequence). The CDR3 region is CASSLGTLSGNTIYF. The DNA of the CDR3 is TGTGCCAGCAGCTTAGGGACACTCTCTGGAAACACCATATATTTT. Full variable domain (missing parts from reference TRBV13 and TRBJ1-3): AAGVIQSPRHLIKEKRETATLKCYPIPRHDTVYWYQQGPGQDPQFLISFYEKMQSDKGSIPDRFSAQQFSDYHSELNMSSLELGDSALYFCASSLGTLSGNTIYFGEGSWLTVV.

This clone is medium-sized. The V gene is TRBV6-5, the J gene TRBJ1-3; D ambiguous. CDR1 is MNHEY, CDR2 SVGAGI, per germline. The CDR3 contains 13 residues. Trimming left V 5 bases short and J 3 bases short, with 8 bases between. The CDR3 loop reads CASSTPGGNTIYF. The CDR3 DNA follows: TGTGCCAGCAGTACCCCCGGTGGAAACACCATATATTTT.

The V gene is TRBV18, the J gene TRBJ1-5, with TRBD1 matching over 7 bases. Unmatched junction bases numbered 5, after V lost 4 bases and J lost 2 bases. The germline CDR1 and CDR2 sequences are KGHSH and LQKENI. The CDR3 consists of 15 residues. The CDR3 DNA sequence: TGTGCCAGCTCACTTACAGGGGATGGCAATCAGCCCCAGCATTTT. This translates into CASSLTGDGNQPQHF.

The chain is built from TRBV7-9 and TRBJ2-5; TRBD2 matches at 10 bases. The CDR3 runs 14 residues. Germline CDR1 SEHNR, CDR2 FQNEAQ (reference sequence). Trimming at V came to 4 bases and at J to 3 bases, leaving 2 bases not matched to a gene. The CDR3 reads CASSSTSGEETQYF. The CDR3 nucleotides read TGTGCCAGCAGCTCAACTAGCGGGGAAGAGACCCAGTACTTC.

In its sample, this clone was seen once. The chain is built from TRBV15 and TRBJ2-3, with 8 positions matching TRBD2. The CDR3 is made up of 18 amino acids. V trimming: 0 bases; J trimming: 8 bases; junction bases outside the gene matches: 16. The germline V gene has CDR1 LNHNV and CDR2 YYDKDF (reference sequence). The CDR3 DNA reads TGTGCCACCAGCAGAGACGTGAGAACCGGGACTAGTCGGGTTACGCAGTATTTT. This gives the protein CATSRDVRTGTSRVTQYF.

This clone was observed a few times. V gene TRBV30 combines with J gene TRBJ1-5, with a tentative D call TRBD1 (5 bases). Trimming took off 2 bases at V and 2 bases at J, with 13 bases between the two ends. Germline CDR1 and CDR2: GTSNPN and SVGIG (reference sequence). The CDR3 runs 15 residues. The CDR3 loop reads CAWSRRSGGNQPQHF. CDR3 DNA: TGTGCCTGGAGTCGGAGGTCGGGGGGCAATCAGCCCCAGCATTTT.

This sequence joins TRBV4-3 and TRBJ1-2, with D uncertain. This CDR3 region has 16 residues. Germline CDR1 reads LGHNA; CDR2 reads YSLEER. V was pared by 0 bases and J by 4 bases, with 15 bases between. CDR3 in amino acids: CASSQDVTSTIYGYTF. The CDR3, as DNA: TGCGCCAGCAGCCAAGATGTAACATCCACCATCTATGGCTACACCTTC.

J is TRBJ2-7 and V is TRBV27, with 7 nucleotides matching TRBD1. The CDR3 covers 15 residues. Germline values: CDR1 MNHEY, CDR2 SMNVEV (reference sequence). V shed 2 bases and J 2 bases; nucleotides not matched to a gene: 6. As DNA, the CDR3 is TGTGCCAGCAGTTTACGACAGGGTGTCCCCTACGAGCAGTACTTC. Translated: CASSLRQGVPYEQYF.

This clone was found a few times. The V call is TRBV7-2, the J call TRBJ2-3; 7 bases align to TRBD2. The V and J ends lost 6 bases and 0 bases, in that order; junction bases with no gene match: 9. Per the germline V gene, CDR1 is SGHTA and CDR2 is FQGNSA. The CDR3 spans 16 residues. CDR3 region: CASSASGLVSTDTQYF. The CDR3 bases are TGTGCCAGCAGTGCTTCTGGACTAGTAAGCACAGATACGCAGTATTTT.

Here the CDR3 reads CASSQDRDTEAFF. CDR3 bases: TGCGCCAGCAGCCAAGACAGGGACACTGAAGCTTTCTTT. The chain employs TRBV4-1 and TRBJ1-1, with a possible D match to TRBD1 (5 bases). The CDR3 covers 13 residues. The V gene lost 0 bases and the J gene lost 3 bases, with 5 bases spanning the gap. CDR1 MGHRA and CDR2 YSYEKL come from the germline V gene.

The count of this clone is one. The chain employs TRBV19 and TRBJ2-7; weak D call: TRBD1 (6 bases). This CDR3 spans 13 amino acids. CDR1 LNHDA and CDR2 SQIVND come from the germline V gene (reference sequence). With 4 bases removed from V and 2 bases from J, the gap between germline ends came to 9 bases. CDR3 sequence (DNA): TGTGCCAGTAGTACCGGGACACCCTACGAGCAGTACTTC. Protein sequence: CASSTGTPYEQYF.

The chain recombines TRBV29-1 with TRBJ2-7, with 10 positions matching TRBD1. Trimming took 7 bases from V and 7 from J; bases not matched to a gene: 13. Germline V gene sequence: CDR1 SQVTM, CDR2 ANQGSEA. The CDR3 extends over 14 amino acids. DNA of the CDR3: TGCAGCGCCGCGGGGACAGGGGTTTCTCGTGAGCAGTACTTC. It codes for CSAAGTGVSREQYF.

Note on this clone: This sample also contains other DNA sequences that code for the same CDR3. The chain recombines TRBV9 with TRBJ2-1; TRBD2 might be the D (6 bases). The CDR3 loop spans 15 amino acids. Trimming removed 2 bases from V and 4 bases from J, with 13 bases in between. The germline V gene has CDR1 SGDLS and CDR2 YYNGEE. The CDR3 sequence is CASSVTGTGYNEQFF. CDR3 bases: TGTGCCAGCAGCGTGACCGGGACTGGGTACAATGAGCAGTTCTTC.

This clone was picked up a small number of times. DNA of the CDR3: TGTGCCAGCAGTCTCGACAGCGTCTTTGGGAATGAGCAGTTCTTC. Protein: CASSLDSVFGNEQFF. The gene calls are TRBV6-6 and TRBJ2-1; perhaps TRBD1 as D (5 bases). Germline V gene data show CDR1 as MNHNY and CDR2 as SVGAGI (reference sequence). Trimming removed 5 bases from V and 7 bases from J, with 18 bases in between. CDR3 length: 15 amino acids.

The chain combines TRBV10-3 with TRBJ2-7; 16 nucleotides match TRBD2. The V and J ends lost 6 bases and 2 bases, in that order; junction bases with no gene match: 10. Germline V lookup: CDR1 ENHRY, CDR2 SYGVKD. This CDR3 is 18 amino acids long. The CDR3 coding sequence is TGTGCCATCAGAACCGGGACTAGCGGGGGGGTTTGGACCTACGAGCAGTACTTC. This gives the protein CAIRTGTSGGVWTYEQYF.

The chain is built from TRBV4-3 and TRBJ1-1; no firm D call. Per the germline V gene, CDR1 is LGHNA and CDR2 is YSLEER. The V end lost 0 bases, the J end lost 7 bases, and 12 bases lay between the germline ends. There are 14 residues in the CDR3. The CDR3 coding sequence is TGCGCCAGCAGCCAAGAAGGGAGAGGGTTTGAAGCTTTCTTT. This codes for CASSQEGRGFEAFF.

V and J are TRBV4-1 and TRBJ1-1; perhaps TRBD1 as D (5 bases). This CDR3 has 15 amino acids. CDR1 and CDR2 from the germline V gene are MGHRA and YSYEKL. Trimming shortened V by 1 base and J by 1 base, and 10 bases separated the two germline ends. CDR3: CASSQAPRANTEAFF. In DNA form, the CDR3 reads TGCGCCAGCAGCCAAGCCCCCAGGGCGAACACTGAAGCTTTCTTT.

The chain employs TRBV6-6 and TRBJ1-1; the D gene is possibly TRBD1 (6 bases). V lost 6 bases and J 1 base, leaving 18 bases between the germline ends. CDR1 and CDR2 (germline): MNHNY, SVGAGI (reference sequence). The CDR3 runs 16 residues. In nucleotides, the CDR3 is TGTGCCAGCAGCCCCTACCCACAGGGACGGAACACTGAAGCTTTCTTT. Translated, it gives CASSPYPQGRNTEAFF.

The sample holds one count of this clone. This chain connects TRBV19 to TRBJ2-5; no firm D call. The length of the CDR3 is 13 residues. V shed 6 bases and J shed 5 bases, with 13 bases lying between them. Germline assignment: CDR1 LNHDA and CDR2 SQIVND (reference sequence). CDR3 nucleotides: TGTGCCAGTAGCTCCGGTCCTCGGGAGACCCAGTACTTC. Residues: CASSSGPRETQYF.

This clone was counted a few times. The chain joins TRBV2 to TRBJ1-5; TRBD1 aligns across 7 bases. CDR3 length: 15 residues. J gave up 3 bases and V 9 bases, and 11 bases lay outside the gene matches. Germline V CDR1 and CDR2: SNHLY, FYNNEI. This chain's CDR3 is CASLLRQGDNQPQHF. DNA for the CDR3: TGTGCCAGTCTGTTGAGACAGGGCGACAATCAGCCCCAGCATTTT.

This rearrangement joins TRBV27 to TRBJ2-3; a possible D gene is TRBD1 (6 bases). The CDR3 loop spans 15 amino acids. V shed 4 bases and J shed 0 bases, with 11 bases lying between them. The germline V gene has CDR1 MNHEY and CDR2 SMNVEV (reference sequence). CDR3 residues: CASSSTGASTDTQYF. CDR3 DNA: TGTGCCAGCAGTTCGACAGGAGCTAGCACAGATACGCAGTATTTT.

V gene TRBV6-5 combines with J gene TRBJ1-3; D not resolved. This CDR3 is 16 amino acids long. V lost 0 bases and J lost 4, with 13 bases in between. Per germline, CDR1 MNHEY and CDR2 SVGAGI. The CDR3 DNA reads TGTGCCAGCAGTTACTCGGCGGCGGCGTTCGGAAACACCATATATTTT. It encodes CASSYSAAAFGNTIYF.

The gene calls are TRBV29-1 and TRBJ2-5; no reliable D call. V lost 6 bases and J 2 bases, leaving 4 bases between the germline ends. This CDR3 is built from 10 residues. From germline, CDR1 is SQVTM and CDR2 ANQGSEA. The CDR3 loop reads CSVNQETQYF. The CDR3 nucleotides read TGCAGCGTCAATCAAGAGACCCAGTACTTC.

In this sample, this clone turned up a few times. The chain recombines TRBV11-2 with TRBJ1-5; 11 nucleotides match TRBD1. The CDR3 length is 15 residues. Germline lookup yields CDR1 SGHAT and CDR2 FQNNGV. The V segment lost 3 bases and the J segment 6 bases; nucleotides outside the gene matches: 4. The CDR3 is CASSLPGQGVQPQHF. The CDR3, as DNA: TGTGCCAGCAGCTTGCCGGGACAGGGGGTTCAGCCCCAGCATTTT.

This chain uses TRBV27 with TRBJ1-2; 11 bases fit TRBD1. V trimming: 5 bases; J trimming: 4 bases; junction bases outside the gene matches: 12. CDR3 length: 17 residues. Germline V gene lookup returns CDR1 MNHEY and CDR2 SMNVEV (reference sequence). The CDR3 reads CASSTRTGGAVGYGYTF. CDR3 nucleotides: TGTGCCAGCAGTACGAGGACAGGGGGCGCGGTAGGCTATGGCTACACCTTC.

The chain couples TRBV2 to TRBJ1-2; no clear D. The CDR3 loop spans 13 amino acids. V was shortened by 3 bases and J by 2 bases, with 7 bases between the two germline ends. Germline assignment: CDR1 SNHLY and CDR2 FYNNEI. As DNA, the CDR3 is TGTGCCAGCAGTGAGACGGGGAACTATGGCTACACCTTC. It specifies CASSETGNYGYTF.